This passage covers 23 T cell receptor beta chains from one sample sequenced in a study of blood T cell repertoires in COVID-19. Only in-frame clones appear in the TCRdb table, and some are missing; sequencing was by immunoSEQ multiplex PCR. There are roughly 250,000 clones in the sample; over 70% occur only once, and over 3% lies in the top ten. Material for sequencing was PBMCs or T cells enriched from blood (not recorded which). The source is a woman aged 40 to 50 who had been exposed to COVID-19.

The chain employs TRBV4-1 and TRBJ2-2, with TRBD1 identical over 10 bases. There are 15 residues in the CDR3. Germline values: CDR1 MGHRA, CDR2 YSYEKL. After removal of 6 bases from V and 3 bases from J, the junction contained 4 bases not matched to a gene. The CDR3: CASRTGTGDTGELFF. CDR3 coding DNA: TGCGCCAGCAGGACCGGGACAGGGGACACCGGGGAGCTGTTTTTT.

A word on this clone: At one boundary the junction diverges from the germline segment, which might be a read error. The rearrangement links TRBV7-6 to TRBJ2-1; 10 nucleotides match TRBD2. The CDR3 is made up of 15 amino acids. Germline CDR1 and CDR2: SGHVS and FNYEAQ. CDR3 loop: CASSLAGVIGNEQFF. The DNA for the CDR3 is TGTGCCAGCAGCCTAGCGGGAGTAATAGGGAATGAGCAGTTCTTC.

This chain joins TRBV18 and TRBJ1-2, with 7 bases lining up with TRBD1. Trimming at V came to 0 bases and at J to 1 base, leaving 17 bases not matched to a gene. The germline V gene encodes CDR1 KGHSH and CDR2 LQKENI. CDR3 length equals 20 residues. The CDR3, as DNA: TGTGCCAGCTCACCACCGAATTCTGTCCCTAGACAGGGAATTAACTATGGCTACACCTTC. Translated, it gives CASSPPNSVPRQGINYGYTF.

The chain is built from TRBV28 and TRBJ2-7, with D unclear. The CDR3 length is 18 residues. Germline CDR1 reads MDHEN; CDR2 reads SYDVKM. V dropped 3 bases and J dropped 1 base, with 22 bases sitting between them. CDR3 DNA sequence: TGTGCCAGCAGTTTGGAACTTTCATACAGACCTCTATCCTACGAGCAGTACTTC. Amino acid sequence: CASSLELSYRPLSYEQYF.

This clone was counted once. The chain employs TRBV5-1 and TRBJ2-2, with 10 nucleotides matching TRBD1. Germline V gene data show CDR1 as SGHRS and CDR2 as YFSETQ. The CDR3 extends over 16 amino acids. Trimming at V came to 5 bases and at J to 4 bases, leaving 8 bases not matched to a gene. The CDR3 spells CASRPDRGLGTGELFF. In nucleotides, the CDR3 is TGCGCCAGCAGACCCGACAGGGGGCTTGGCACCGGGGAGCTGTTTTTT.

This chain connects TRBV14 to TRBJ1-2; D gene ambiguous. Germline-derived CDR1 and CDR2 are SGHDN and FVKESK. Deletions cut 0 bases from V and 5 bases from J, with 7 bases between. The CDR3 loop spans 13 amino acids. For the CDR3, the DNA is TGTGCCAGCAGCCAAGATACGGTATATGGCTACACCTTC. This codes for CASSQDTVYGYTF. Looking up the rest from reference TRBV14 and TRBJ1-2 gives the full variable domain: EAGVTQFPSHSVIEKGQTVTLRCDPISGHDNLYWYRRVMGKEIKFLLHFVKESKQDESGMPNNRFLAERTGGTYSTLKVQPAELEDSGVYFCASSQDTVYGYTFGSGTRLTVV.

This chain joins TRBV9 and TRBJ2-2; D uncertain. Germline V CDR1 and CDR2: SGDLS, YYNGEE. CDR3 size: 14 residues. V lost 2 bases, J lost 2 bases, and 7 bases lay in between. The CDR3 DNA follows: TGTGCCAGCAGCGTCACTTATAACACCGGGGAGCTGTTTTTT. Residues: CASSVTYNTGELFF.

This rearrangement joins TRBV19 to TRBJ1-1; D not resolved. The CDR3 totals 15 residues. CDR1 and CDR2 from the germline V gene are LNHDA and SQIVND (reference sequence). Trimming took 3 bases from V and 4 from J, leaving 15 bases between them. The CDR3 bases are TGTGCCAGTAGTATCCCCTCGCAGTCCTCCACTGAAGCTTTCTTT. Protein product: CASSIPSQSSTEAFF.

The chain uses TRBV7-9 and TRBJ1-1; D may be TRBD1 (6 bases). CDR1 is SEHNR, CDR2 FQNEAQ, per germline (reference sequence). V lost 3 bases, J lost 3 bases, and 14 bases lay in between. The CDR3 runs 15 residues. The CDR3 DNA sequence: TGTGCCAGCAGCTTGGGGGCAGGGGTAGACACTGAAGCTTTCTTT. Protein sequence: CASSLGAGVDTEAFF. The variable domain in full, with the rest retrieved from reference TRBV7-9 and TRBJ1-1, is DTGVSQNPRHKITKRGQNVTFRCDPISEHNRLYWYRQTLGQGPEFLTYFQNEAQLEKSRLLSDRFSAERPKGSFSTLEIQRTEQGDSAMYLCASSLGAGVDTEAFFGQGTRLTVV.

This clone occurred once. This sequence joins TRBV4-1 and TRBJ1-2; no definite D call. Trimming took 2 bases from V and 4 from J, leaving 5 bases between them. The length of the CDR3 is 12 residues. Germline CDR1 is MGHRA and CDR2 is YSYEKL. Here the CDR3 reads CASSQSVYGYTF. The CDR3 DNA reads as TGCGCCAGCAGCCAATCGGTCTATGGCTACACCTTC.

This clone was detected only a few times. The chain joins TRBV19 to TRBJ1-1, with D possibly matching TRBD1 (5 bases). Germline CDR1 LNHDA, CDR2 SQIVND (reference sequence). This CDR3 comprises 17 residues. Trimming left V 5 bases short and J 1 base short, with 20 bases between. The CDR3 region is CASSAYSPTRGNTEAFF. In DNA form, the CDR3 reads TGTGCCAGTAGTGCGTATTCCCCTACAAGGGGGAACACTGAAGCTTTCTTT.

The rearrangement joins TRBV15 to TRBJ2-1, with TRBD2 matching 13 bases. J gave up 7 bases and V 1 base, and 13 bases lay outside the gene matches. The CDR3 spans 19 residues. CDR1 is LNHNV, CDR2 YYDKDF, per germline (reference sequence). The CDR3 sequence: CATSRVGLAGAPEGNEQFF. CDR3 DNA sequence: TGTGCCACCAGCAGAGTAGGACTAGCGGGGGCCCCCGAGGGGAATGAGCAGTTCTTC.

This chain uses TRBV4-1 with TRBJ2-4, with 8 nucleotides matching TRBD2. The CDR3 covers 17 residues. The germline CDR1 and CDR2 sequences are MGHRA and YSYEKL. The junction had 9 bases not matched to a gene; V was cut back by 4 bases and J by 1 base. In DNA form, the CDR3 reads TGCGCCAGCAGCCCCTGGACTGGCGGGAGGGCCAAAAACATTCAGTACTTC. It specifies CASSPWTGGRAKNIQYF.

The chain employs TRBV5-8 and TRBJ2-3; D is undetermined. Germline V CDR1 and CDR2: SGHTS, YDEGEE. The CDR3 is 15 residues long. V lost 1 base and J lost 5, with 14 bases in between. CDR3 amino acids: CASSLTPVREDTQYF. The CDR3 coding sequence is TGTGCCAGCAGCTTGACTCCCGTCCGCGAAGATACGCAGTATTTT.

V gene TRBV29-1 combines with J gene TRBJ1-1, with D possibly TRBD1 on 6 matching bases. Trimming left V 7 bases short and J 8 bases short, with 14 bases between. The CDR3 is made up of 11 amino acids. Per the germline V gene, CDR1 is SQVTM and CDR2 is ANQGSEA. This CDR3 is CSAGEGGEAFF. In DNA, the CDR3 is TGCAGCGCAGGGGAGGGAGGAGAAGCTTTCTTT. Full variable domain (remainder filled in from reference TRBV29-1 and TRBJ1-1): SAVISQKPSRDICQRGTSLTIQCQVDSQVTMMFWYRQQPGQSLTLIATANQGSEATYESGFVIDKFPISRPNLTFSTLTVSNMSPEDSSIYLCSAGEGGEAFFGQGTRLTVV.

This clone was found once. The CDR3 loop is CASSYGQGAKAEAFF. In DNA, the CDR3 is TGTGCCAGCTCATACGGACAGGGGGCGAAGGCTGAAGCTTTCTTT. The chain employs TRBV18 and TRBJ1-1; 11 bases match TRBD1. Germline CDR1 reads KGHSH; CDR2 reads LQKENI. The CDR3 runs to 15 residues. Germline trimming cut 5 bases from V and 6 bases from J; bases unmatched to any gene: 8.

This clone was picked up a small number of times. The chain combines TRBV7-9 with TRBJ1-4, with TRBD1 matching 7 bases. The CDR3 consists of 15 residues. Per the germline V gene, CDR1 is SEHNR and CDR2 is FQNEAQ (reference sequence). V shed 7 bases and J 7 bases; nucleotides not matched to a gene: 12. For the CDR3, the DNA is TGTGCCAGCAACCGTTTAGGGGGCTCGAGTGAAAAACTGTTTTTT. The encoded protein is CASNRLGGSSEKLFF.

In DNA, the CDR3 is TGTGCCAGCAGCCGAAGACAGATGTTGAACACTGAAGCTTTCTTT. As protein: CASSRRQMLNTEAFF. The rearrangement uses TRBV3-1 (or the pseudogene TRBV3-2) and TRBJ1-1; the D gene is possibly TRBD1 (5 bases). Trimming cost V 4 bases and J 0 bases, with 12 bases left between them. There are 15 residues in the CDR3. Germline CDR1 LGHDT, CDR2 YNNKEL (reference sequence).

The chain joins TRBV5-6 to TRBJ2-2; D remains unclear. The length of the CDR3 is 13 residues. Germline-derived CDR1 and CDR2 are SGHDT and YYEEEE. V lost 0 bases and J 6 bases, leaving 6 bases between the germline ends. CDR3 sequence reads: CASSLGLAGELFF. The CDR3 DNA is TGTGCCAGCAGCTTGGGTTTAGCCGGGGAGCTGTTTTTT.

The chain joins TRBV6-5 to TRBJ2-7, with 9 positions matching TRBD2. This CDR3 region has 15 residues. Germline V CDR1 and CDR2: MNHEY, SVGAGI. Unmatched junction bases numbered 7, after V lost 3 bases and J lost 4 bases. CDR3 nucleotide sequence: TGTGCCAGCAGTTATGGCGGGGGGGCCACGTACGAGCAGTACTTC. Protein: CASSYGGGATYEQYF.

V gene TRBV11-3 combines with J gene TRBJ1-1, with 7 bases lining up with TRBD1. The germline V gene has CDR1 SGHNT and CDR2 YENEEA. CDR3 size: 15 residues. Unmatched junction bases numbered 6, after V lost 5 bases and J lost 0 bases. CDR3 coding DNA: TGTGCCAGCAGCGAGACAGGGATTATGAACACTGAAGCTTTCTTT. It encodes CASSETGIMNTEAFF. The complete variable domain, with remaining parts taken from reference TRBV11-3 and TRBJ1-1, reads EAGVVQSPRYKIIEKKQPVAFWCNPISGHNTLYWYLQNLGQGPELLIRYENEEAVDDSQLPKDRFSAERLKGVDSTLKIQPAELGDSAVYLCASSETGIMNTEAFFGQGTRLTVV.

Worth noting for this clone: Other DNA sequences from this sample encode an identical CDR3 as well. This sequence joins TRBV7-9 and TRBJ1-5; the D is unclear. The V gene lost 4 bases and the J gene lost 3 bases, with 4 bases spanning the gap. The germline gives CDR1 SEHNR, CDR2 FQNEAQ (reference sequence). The CDR3 has 12 amino acids. CDR3 sequence reads: CASSSLNQPQHF. Written as DNA, the CDR3 is TGTGCCAGCAGCTCCCTCAATCAGCCCCAGCATTTT.

The chain links TRBV7-9 to TRBJ1-2; 8 nucleotides agree with TRBD1. Trimming cost V 5 bases and J 8 bases; bases outside gene matches: 4. The germline gives CDR1 SEHNR, CDR2 FQNEAQ (reference sequence). The CDR3 runs to 12 residues. CDR3 sequence: CASSLTGEGYTF. As DNA, the CDR3 is TGTGCCAGCAGCCTGACAGGGGAAGGCTACACCTTC. The complete variable domain, with remaining parts taken from reference TRBV7-9 and TRBJ1-2, reads DTGVSQNPRHKITKRGQNVTFRCDPISEHNRLYWYRQTLGQGPEFLTYFQNEAQLEKSRLLSDRFSAERPKGSFSTLEIQRTEQGDSAMYLCASSLTGEGYTFGSGTRLTVV.